The 21 T cell receptor beta chains given below trace back to one sample, sequenced in a study of graft-versus-host responses after intestinal transplantation. No antigen has been assigned to these receptors. The assay was immunoSEQ multiplex PCR, and TCRdb's table has in-frame clones only and misses some. The repertoire consists of roughly 100,000 clones, with roughly 84% occurring once and the leading ten covering over 0.8%. This sample comprised unstimulated CD4+ T cells sorted from spleen or lymph node cells, obtained before intestinal transplant. The origin of the receptors is a human donor who received an intestinal transplant.

This chain joins TRBV9 and TRBJ2-3, with a possible D match to TRBD2 (7 bases). The length of the CDR3 is 19 residues. From germline, CDR1 is SGDLS and CDR2 YYNGEE. The V gene lost 0 bases and the J gene lost 5 bases, with 25 bases spanning the gap. The CDR3 nucleotides are TGTGCCAGCAGCGTAGAAGGGGGGAGGGCCCCGGCCCGCAGAGATACGCAGTATTTT. It translates to CASSVEGGRAPARRDTQYF. The complete variable domain, with remaining parts taken from reference TRBV9 and TRBJ2-3, reads DSGVTQTPKHLITATGQRVTLRCSPRSGDLSVYWYQQSLDQGLQFLIQYYNGEERAKGNILERFSAQQFPDLHSELNLSSLELGDSALYFCASSVEGGRAPARRDTQYFGPGTRLTVL.

The chain joins TRBV6-5 to TRBJ2-7; D possibly matches TRBD1 or TRBD2 (5 bases each). Deletions cut 4 bases from V and 2 bases from J, with 15 bases between. Germline CDR1 and CDR2: MNHEY and SVGAGI. This CDR3 has 15 residues. CDR3 residues: CASSFREGSTYEQYF. The CDR3 region has the DNA TGTGCCAGCAGTTTCCGAGAGGGGAGTACCTACGAGCAGTACTTC.

The V gene is TRBV6-1, the J gene TRBJ1-1; maybe TRBD1 (5 bases). The CDR3 runs to 14 residues. Germline values: CDR1 MNHNS, CDR2 SASEGT. The V and J ends lost 7 bases and 3 bases respectively, with 15 bases between them. The CDR3, as DNA: TGTGCCAGCACTCTCAGGGCAGGCGACACTGAAGCTTTCTTT. It yields the protein CASTLRAGDTEAFF.

This chain connects TRBV9 to TRBJ1-3; tentatively, D is TRBD1 (6 bases). The CDR3 loop spans 16 amino acids. With 0 bases removed from V and 3 bases from J, the gap between germline ends came to 13 bases. The germline V gene encodes CDR1 SGDLS and CDR2 YYNGEE. This CDR3 reads CASSVGTGAGGNTIYF. CDR3 nucleotides: TGTGCCAGCAGCGTAGGCACGGGGGCAGGTGGAAACACCATATATTTT.

In this sample, this clone turned up once. The rearrangement links TRBV6-5 to TRBJ2-6; D gene ambiguous. The CDR3 extends over 14 amino acids. Deletions cut 0 bases from V and 3 bases from J, with 3 bases between. Germline-derived CDR1 and CDR2 are MNHEY and SVGAGI. The chain's CDR3 is CASSYSGGANVLTF. The DNA of the CDR3 is TGTGCCAGCAGTTACTCTGGTGGGGCCAACGTCCTGACTTTC.

V is TRBV18 and J is TRBJ1-5; D may be TRBD1 (6 bases). The V end lost 3 bases, the J end lost 5 bases, and 11 bases lay between the germline ends. CDR1 is KGHSH, CDR2 LQKENI, per germline. This CDR3 spans 14 amino acids. Written as DNA, the CDR3 is TGTGCCAGCTCACCCGCACAGGGCCATCAGCCCCAGCATTTT. Its protein product is CASSPAQGHQPQHF.

For the CDR3, the DNA is TGTGCCAGCAGTGGACGAGGGGCTGGAAACACCATATATTTT. This sequence encodes CASSGRGAGNTIYF. The chain is built from TRBV2 and TRBJ1-3, with D tentatively TRBD1 (5 bases). The germline V gene encodes CDR1 SNHLY and CDR2 FYNNEI. The CDR3 length is 14 residues. V lost 4 bases and J 2 bases, leaving 9 bases between the germline ends.

The CDR3 spells CASSSRTSGSYEQYF. In DNA, the CDR3 is TGTGCCAGCAGCTCCAGGACTAGCGGCTCCTACGAGCAGTACTTC. The chain recombines TRBV14 with TRBJ2-7; TRBD2 matches at 10 bases. Germline V gene sequence: CDR1 SGHDN, CDR2 FVKESK. Unmatched junction bases numbered 4, after V lost 5 bases and J lost 0 bases. The CDR3 extends over 15 amino acids.

V is TRBV2 and J is TRBJ2-3; no clear D. CDR1 and CDR2 from the germline V gene are SNHLY and FYNNEI. The V gene lost 3 bases and the J gene lost 9 bases, with 10 bases spanning the gap. The CDR3 spans 12 residues. CDR3 bases: TGTGCCAGCAGTGACGAAGTGATAACGCAGTATTTT. This sequence encodes CASSDEVITQYF.

The DNA of the CDR3 is TGTGCCAGCAGCTCAGCCACAAGGGACAGAGACACTGAAGCTTTCTTT. This sequence encodes CASSSATRDRDTEAFF. The V call is TRBV7-9, the J call TRBJ1-1, with 7 bases identical to TRBD1. The V gene end was trimmed by 4 bases and the J gene end by 3 bases; junction bases not matched to a gene: 11. Germline V gene data show CDR1 as SEHNR and CDR2 as FQNEAQ (reference sequence). The CDR3 has 16 residues.

This chain joins TRBV30 and TRBJ2-4; tentative D call: TRBD2 (6 bases). Trimming removed 0 bases from V and 0 bases from J, with 6 bases in between. This CDR3 comprises 14 residues. Germline V CDR1 and CDR2: GTSNPN, SVGIG (reference sequence). Here the CDR3 reads CAWSVAGAKNIQYF. CDR3 sequence (DNA): TGTGCCTGGAGTGTAGCGGGAGCCAAAAACATTCAGTACTTC. The entire variable domain, with the rest obtained from reference TRBV30 and TRBJ2-4, is as follows: SQTIHQWPATLVQPVGSPLSLECTVEGTSNPNLYWYRQAAGRGLQLLFYSVGIGQISSEVPQNLSASRPQDRQFILSSKKLLLSDSGFYLCAWSVAGAKNIQYFGAGTRLSVL.

This chain joins TRBV18 and TRBJ1-1; D may be TRBD1 (5 bases). V was pared by 0 bases and J by 6 bases, with 14 bases between. The CDR3 has 15 amino acids. Germline V gives CDR1 KGHSH, CDR2 LQKENI. In nucleotides, the CDR3 is TGTGCCAGCTCACCACCGTCCCAGACAGCGGCTGAAGCTTTCTTT. This translates into CASSPPSQTAAEAFF.

This clone was seen only a few times. The chain uses TRBV7-2 and TRBJ2-7; D tentatively fits TRBD1 or TRBD2 (5 bases each). CDR1 and CDR2 (germline): SGHTA, FQGNSA. V was trimmed by 4 bases and J by 2 bases, leaving 12 bases between them. This CDR3 region has 14 residues. This CDR3 is CASSSWDGPYEQYF. The CDR3 nucleotides read TGTGCCAGCAGCTCCTGGGACGGGCCCTACGAGCAGTACTTC.

The chain employs TRBV29-1 and TRBJ1-2; TRBD1 agrees at 9 bases. This CDR3 region has 16 residues. Trimming removed 7 bases from V and 0 bases from J; junction bases left unmatched: 12. Germline CDR1 is SQVTM and CDR2 is ANQGSEA. CDR3: CSGSVGTGTANYGYTF. In DNA form, the CDR3 reads TGCAGCGGGTCTGTAGGGACAGGGACAGCTAACTATGGCTACACCTTC.

This clone was picked up a small number of times. The genes are TRBV2 and TRBJ2-7; 8 bases match TRBD2. CDR3 length: 13 amino acids. J was trimmed by 1 base and V by 6 bases; bases with no gene match: 2. Germline CDR1 SNHLY, CDR2 FYNNEI. The CDR3 loop is CASRREVSYEQYF. CDR3 sequence (DNA): TGTGCCAGCAGGCGGGAGGTGTCCTACGAGCAGTACTTC.

The chain is built from TRBV11-2 and TRBJ2-2; unclear D gene. The CDR3 extends over 15 amino acids. Germline values: CDR1 SGHAT, CDR2 FQNNGV. The V gene lost 4 bases and the J gene lost 3 bases, with 12 bases spanning the gap. Written as DNA, the CDR3 is TGTGCCAGCAGCTGGCCGGCTCGGGACACCGGGGAGCTGTTTTTT. It specifies CASSWPARDTGELFF.

The chain recombines TRBV27 with TRBJ2-7; D ambiguous. Germline V gene sequence: CDR1 MNHEY, CDR2 SMNVEV (reference sequence). V shed 2 bases and J shed 7 bases, with 12 bases lying between them. The CDR3 is 13 residues long. CDR3 amino acids: CASSLTVAGEQYF. CDR3 coding DNA: TGTGCCAGCAGTTTAACCGTGGCTGGAGAGCAGTACTTC.

The chain carries TRBV28 and TRBJ1-2, with D maybe TRBD1 (5 bases). With 3 bases removed from V and 4 bases from J, the gap between germline ends came to 9 bases. The CDR3 contains 13 residues. Per the germline V gene, CDR1 is MDHEN and CDR2 is SYDVKM. This chain's CDR3 is CASSLGTVYGYTF. The CDR3 DNA reads TGTGCCAGCAGTTTGGGGACGGTCTATGGCTACACCTTC.

The gene calls are TRBV7-2 and TRBJ2-3, with 8 bases aligning to TRBD2. Losses at the gene ends were 7 bases for V and 6 bases for J; bases not matched to a gene: 9. Germline assignment: CDR1 SGHTA and CDR2 FQGNSA. This CDR3 spans 14 amino acids. The CDR3 here is CASTINSGVDTQYF. As DNA, the CDR3 is TGTGCCAGCACCATAAATAGCGGGGTCGATACGCAGTATTTT.

This chain joins TRBV18 and TRBJ1-4; D unclear. Germline-derived CDR1 and CDR2 are KGHSH and LQKENI. V lost 1 base and J 6 bases, leaving 18 bases between the germline ends. The CDR3 is 17 residues long. CDR3 amino acids: CASSPRERRLYDEKLFF. In DNA, the CDR3 is TGTGCCAGCTCACCACGCGAGCGCCGGCTCTATGATGAAAAACTGTTTTTT.

With respect to this clone: The same CDR3 can be traced to other DNA sequences in this sample. J is TRBJ2-5 and V is TRBV2; D perhaps matches TRBD2 (7 bases). The length of the CDR3 is 15 residues. Germline V gene data show CDR1 as SNHLY and CDR2 as FYNNEI. The V end lost 4 bases, the J end lost 9 bases, and 21 bases lay between the germline ends. The CDR3, as DNA: TGTGCCAGCAGTGTGGGGCAGGGGAGGGGTTCGGCCCAGTACTTC. It specifies CASSVGQGRGSAQYF.